This T cell receptor beta chain was profiled in a study of blood T cell repertoires in COVID-19. The overall study: Sources were T cells, B-cell-depleted T cells, or PBMCs; the material itself was cDNA or gDNA.

Participants were aged roughly 18 to 90 years, lived in 24 US areas, and enrolled virtually. Two negative PCRs, clearance, or symptom resolution had been documented for recovered Cohort 3 donors. The CDR3 loop spans 15 amino acids. The germline V gene encodes CDR1 SGHDN and CDR2 FVKESK. Trimming took off 2 bases at V and 7 bases at J, with 14 bases between the two ends. Authors' data handling: The authors estimated nucleated cell counts from reference gene primer amplification. The table came from immunoSEQ multiplex PCR; TCRdb's copy has only in-frame clones and leaves some out. V, J and clone size derive from that table, while D and trimming were established from the DNA sequence. The sample carries roughly 230,000 clones, roughly 84% recorded once.

The sequenced sample consisted of PBMCs or T cells enriched from blood (not recorded which). The sequence derives from a man aged 45-60 years who had recovered from COVID-19. The chain combines TRBV14 with TRBJ1-4; D is perhaps TRBD1 (6 bases). CDR3 coding DNA: TGTGCCAGCAGCCAACGCCCAGGGGCTGGTGAAAAACTGTTTTTT. Translated: CASSQRPGAGEKLFF.